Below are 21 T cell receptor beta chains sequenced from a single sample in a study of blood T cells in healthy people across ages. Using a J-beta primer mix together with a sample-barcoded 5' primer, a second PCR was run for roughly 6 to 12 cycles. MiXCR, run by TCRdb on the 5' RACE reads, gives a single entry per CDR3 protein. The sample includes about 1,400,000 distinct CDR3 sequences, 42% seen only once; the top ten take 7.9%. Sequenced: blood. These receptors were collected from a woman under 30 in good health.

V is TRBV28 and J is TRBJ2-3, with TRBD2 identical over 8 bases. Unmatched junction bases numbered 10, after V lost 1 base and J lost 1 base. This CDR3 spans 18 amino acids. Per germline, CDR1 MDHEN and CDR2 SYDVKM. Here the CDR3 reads CASSLYREARGGTDTQYF. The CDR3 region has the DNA TGTGCCAGCAGTTTATATAGGGAGGCGCGGGGGGGCACAGATACGCAGTATTTT.

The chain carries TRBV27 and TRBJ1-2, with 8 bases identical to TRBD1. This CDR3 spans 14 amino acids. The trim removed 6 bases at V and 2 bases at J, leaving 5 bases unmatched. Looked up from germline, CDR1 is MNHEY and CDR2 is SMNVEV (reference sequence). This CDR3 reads CASRRTGKNYGYTF. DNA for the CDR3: TGTGCCAGCAGAAGGACAGGGAAGAACTATGGCTACACCTTC.

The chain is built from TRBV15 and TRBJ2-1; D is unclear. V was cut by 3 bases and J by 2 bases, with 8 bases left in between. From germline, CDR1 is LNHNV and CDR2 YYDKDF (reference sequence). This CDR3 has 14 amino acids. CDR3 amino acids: CATSREGPYNEQFF. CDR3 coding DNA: TGTGCCACCAGCAGGGAAGGACCCTACAATGAGCAGTTCTTC.

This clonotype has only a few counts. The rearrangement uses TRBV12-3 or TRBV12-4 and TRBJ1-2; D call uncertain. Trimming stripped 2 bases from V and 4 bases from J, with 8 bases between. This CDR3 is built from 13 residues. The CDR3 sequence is CASSLTTSYGYTF. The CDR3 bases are TGTGCCAGCAGTTTAACCACATCCTATGGCTACACCTTC.

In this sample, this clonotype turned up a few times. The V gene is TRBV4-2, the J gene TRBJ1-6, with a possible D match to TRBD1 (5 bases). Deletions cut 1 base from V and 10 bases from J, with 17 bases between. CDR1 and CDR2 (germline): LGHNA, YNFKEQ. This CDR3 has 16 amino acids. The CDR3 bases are TGTGCCAGCAGCCAAGGGGGGGGGGACGGAAGGTCACCCCTCCACTTT. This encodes CASSQGGGDGRSPLHF.

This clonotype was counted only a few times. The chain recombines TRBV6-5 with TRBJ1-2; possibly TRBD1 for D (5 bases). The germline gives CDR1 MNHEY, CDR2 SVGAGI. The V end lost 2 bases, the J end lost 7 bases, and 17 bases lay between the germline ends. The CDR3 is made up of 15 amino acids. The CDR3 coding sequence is TGTGCCAGCAGTTACCTGGTGGGACGCGGTACTGGCTACACCTTC. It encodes CASSYLVGRGTGYTF.

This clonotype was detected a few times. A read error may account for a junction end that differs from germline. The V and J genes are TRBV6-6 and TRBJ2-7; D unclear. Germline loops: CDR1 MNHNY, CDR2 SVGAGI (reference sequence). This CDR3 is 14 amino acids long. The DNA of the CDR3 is TGTGCCAGCAGCTACTTCGCGGAGTCGTCCGAGCAGTACTTC. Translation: CASSYFAESSEQYF.

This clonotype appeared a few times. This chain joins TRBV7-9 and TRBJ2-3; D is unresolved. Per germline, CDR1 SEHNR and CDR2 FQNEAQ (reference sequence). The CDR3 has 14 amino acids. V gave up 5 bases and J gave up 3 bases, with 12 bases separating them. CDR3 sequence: CASSHPLRTDTQYF. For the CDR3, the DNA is TGTGCCAGCAGCCACCCTTTAAGGACAGATACGCAGTATTTT.

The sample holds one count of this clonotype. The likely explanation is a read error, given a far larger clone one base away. As DNA, the CDR3 is TGTGCCAACAGCTTTTACAATGAGCAGTTCTTC. It encodes CANSFYNEQFF. The J gene is TRBJ2-1, the V gene TRBV5-4; D is unresolved. CDR3 length: 11 residues. CDR1 is SGHNT and CDR2 is YYREEE in the germline V gene (reference sequence).

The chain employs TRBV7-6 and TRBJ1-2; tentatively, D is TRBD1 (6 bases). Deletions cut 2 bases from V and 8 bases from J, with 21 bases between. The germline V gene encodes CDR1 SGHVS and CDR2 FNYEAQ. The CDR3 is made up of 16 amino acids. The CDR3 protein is CASSLRPGSPQGGYTF. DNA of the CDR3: TGTGCCAGCAGCTTACGCCCAGGGTCCCCCCAGGGGGGCTACACCTTC.

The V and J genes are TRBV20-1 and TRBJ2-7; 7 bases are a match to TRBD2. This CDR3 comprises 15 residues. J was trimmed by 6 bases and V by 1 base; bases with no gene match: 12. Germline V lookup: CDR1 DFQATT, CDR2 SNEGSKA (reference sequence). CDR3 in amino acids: CSARVGGSGVGEQYF. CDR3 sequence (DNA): TGCAGTGCTAGAGTAGGCGGGAGCGGGGTAGGCGAGCAGTACTTC.

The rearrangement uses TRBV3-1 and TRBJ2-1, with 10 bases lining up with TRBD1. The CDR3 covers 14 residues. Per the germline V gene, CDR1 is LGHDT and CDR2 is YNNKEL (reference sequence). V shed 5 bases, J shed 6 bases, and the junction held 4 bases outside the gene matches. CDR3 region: CASSMRTGGNEQFF. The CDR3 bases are TGTGCCAGCAGCATGCGGACAGGGGGCAATGAGCAGTTCTTC.

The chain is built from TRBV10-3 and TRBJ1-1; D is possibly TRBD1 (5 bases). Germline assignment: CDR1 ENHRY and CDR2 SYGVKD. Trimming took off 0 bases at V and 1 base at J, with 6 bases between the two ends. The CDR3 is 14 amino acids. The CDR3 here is CAISESQGNTEAFF. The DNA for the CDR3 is TGTGCCATCAGTGAGTCCCAGGGGAACACTGAAGCTTTCTTT.

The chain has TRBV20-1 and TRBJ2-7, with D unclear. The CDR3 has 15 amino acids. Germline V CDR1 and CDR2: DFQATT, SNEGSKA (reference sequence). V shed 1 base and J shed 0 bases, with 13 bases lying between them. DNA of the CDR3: TGCAGTGCTAGAGGGTCGGAATCTATCTCCTACGAGCAGTACTTC. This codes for CSARGSESISYEQYF.

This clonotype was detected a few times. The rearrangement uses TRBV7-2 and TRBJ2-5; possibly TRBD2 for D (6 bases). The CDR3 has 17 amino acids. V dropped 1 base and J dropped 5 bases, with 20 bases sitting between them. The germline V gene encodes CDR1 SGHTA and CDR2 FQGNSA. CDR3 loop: CASSLVSGSRTLETQYF. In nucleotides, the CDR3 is TGTGCCAGCAGCTTAGTTAGCGGCTCTAGAACTTTGGAGACCCAGTACTTC.

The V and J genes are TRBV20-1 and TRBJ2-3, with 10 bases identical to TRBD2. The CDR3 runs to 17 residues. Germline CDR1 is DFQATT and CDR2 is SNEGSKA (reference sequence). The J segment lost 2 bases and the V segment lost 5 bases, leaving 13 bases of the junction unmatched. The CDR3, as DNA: TGCAGTGCTCGCACCCGCTTAGCGGGGGGTCCCACAGATACGCAGTATTTT. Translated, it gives CSARTRLAGGPTDTQYF.

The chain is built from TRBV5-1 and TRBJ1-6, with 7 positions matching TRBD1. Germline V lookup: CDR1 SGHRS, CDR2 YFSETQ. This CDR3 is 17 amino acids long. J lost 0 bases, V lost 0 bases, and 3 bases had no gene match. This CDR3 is CASSLEPGGSYNSPLHF. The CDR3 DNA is TGCGCCAGCAGCTTGGAGCCAGGGGGCTCCTATAATTCACCCCTCCACTTT.

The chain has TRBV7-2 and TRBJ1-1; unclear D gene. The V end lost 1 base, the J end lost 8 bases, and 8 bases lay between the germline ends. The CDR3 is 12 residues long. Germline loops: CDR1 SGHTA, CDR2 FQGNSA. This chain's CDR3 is CASSLVVTEAFF. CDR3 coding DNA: TGTGCCAGCAGCTTAGTTGTCACGGAAGCTTTCTTT. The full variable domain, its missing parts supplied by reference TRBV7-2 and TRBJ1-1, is GAGVSQSPSNKVTEKGKDVELRCDPISGHTALYWYRQSLGQGLEFLIYFQGNSAPDKSGLPSDRFSAERTGGSVSTLTIQRTQQEDSAVYLCASSLVVTEAFFGQGTRLTVV.

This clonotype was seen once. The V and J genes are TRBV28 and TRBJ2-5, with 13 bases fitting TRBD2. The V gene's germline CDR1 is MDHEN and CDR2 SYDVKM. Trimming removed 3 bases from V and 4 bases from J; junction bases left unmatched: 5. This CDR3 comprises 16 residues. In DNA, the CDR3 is TGTGCCAGCAGTTTTTACGGACTAGCGGGAGTAGAGACCCAGTACTTC. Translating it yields CASSFYGLAGVETQYF.

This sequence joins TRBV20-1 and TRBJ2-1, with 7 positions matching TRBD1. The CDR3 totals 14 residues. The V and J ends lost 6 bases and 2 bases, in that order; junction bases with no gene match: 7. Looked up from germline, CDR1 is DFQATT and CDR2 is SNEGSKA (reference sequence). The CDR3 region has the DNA TGCAGTGCCCTACAGGGGTCTACCTACAATGAGCAGTTCTTC. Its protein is CSALQGSTYNEQFF.

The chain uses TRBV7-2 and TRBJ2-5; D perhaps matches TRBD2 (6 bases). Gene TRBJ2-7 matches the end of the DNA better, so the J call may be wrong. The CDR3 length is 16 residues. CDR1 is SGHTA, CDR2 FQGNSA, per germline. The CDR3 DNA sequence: TGTGCCAGCAGCCGGGCAGTGGGACTCCCAACCTACGAGCAGTACTTC. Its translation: CASSRAVGLPTYEQYF.